This TCR beta chain was identified in a study of T cells in localized non-small cell lung cancer. Study-wide findings and caveats: A median of about 54 of the top 100 tumor clones appeared in adjacent lung, which was paired and uninvolved.

Profiled with immunoSEQ multiplex PCR; TCRdb holds only in-frame clones, not every one. The sample yields approximately 1,500 clones, just over 35% seen once. For this clone: What it binds is unknown.

The CDR3 extends over 14 amino acids. Trimming stripped 4 bases from V and 7 bases from J, with 13 bases between. The sample was normal lung tissue next to the tumor, taken before any cancer treatment. V is TRBV7-1 and J is TRBJ2-2; weak D call: TRBD2 (5 bases). TRBV7-1 is an open reading frame whose function is uncertain. The TCR comes from an older female donor with stage II squamous cell lung carcinoma. The CDR3 region is CASSLTAGGGELFF. CDR3 nucleotide sequence: TGTGCCAGCAGCTTAACGGCGGGCGGCGGGGAGCTGTTTTTT.